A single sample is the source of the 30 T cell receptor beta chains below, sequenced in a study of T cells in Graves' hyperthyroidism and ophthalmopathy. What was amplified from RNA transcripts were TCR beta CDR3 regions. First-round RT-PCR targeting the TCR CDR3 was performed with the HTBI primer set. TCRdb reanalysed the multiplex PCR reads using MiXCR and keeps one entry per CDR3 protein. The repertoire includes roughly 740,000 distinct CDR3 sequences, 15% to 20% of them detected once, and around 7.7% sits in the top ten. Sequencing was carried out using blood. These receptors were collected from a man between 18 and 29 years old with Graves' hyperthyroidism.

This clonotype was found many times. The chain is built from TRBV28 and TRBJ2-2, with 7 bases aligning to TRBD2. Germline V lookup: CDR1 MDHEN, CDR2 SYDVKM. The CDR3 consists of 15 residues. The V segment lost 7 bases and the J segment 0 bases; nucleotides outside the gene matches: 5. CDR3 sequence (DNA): TGTGCCAGCACATGGGGGGGGGCGAACACCGGGGAGCTGTTTTTT. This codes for CASTWGGANTGELFF.

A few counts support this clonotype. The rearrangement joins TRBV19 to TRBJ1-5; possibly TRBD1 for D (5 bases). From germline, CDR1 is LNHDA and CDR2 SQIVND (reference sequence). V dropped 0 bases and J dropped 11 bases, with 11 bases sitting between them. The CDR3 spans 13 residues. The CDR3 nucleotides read TGTGCCAGTAGTATAGATCGGGGCCAGGCCCAGCATTTT. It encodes CASSIDRGQAQHF.

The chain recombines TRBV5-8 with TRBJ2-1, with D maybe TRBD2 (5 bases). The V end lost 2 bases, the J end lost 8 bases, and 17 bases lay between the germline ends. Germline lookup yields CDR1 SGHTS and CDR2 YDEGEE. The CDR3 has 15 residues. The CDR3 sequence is CASSFQRSGGYEQFF. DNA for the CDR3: TGTGCCAGCAGCTTTCAACGGAGTGGAGGATATGAGCAGTTCTTC.

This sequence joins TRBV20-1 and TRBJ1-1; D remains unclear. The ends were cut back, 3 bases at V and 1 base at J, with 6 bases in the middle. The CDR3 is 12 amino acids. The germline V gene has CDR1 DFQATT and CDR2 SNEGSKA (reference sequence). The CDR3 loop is CSASTTNTEAFF. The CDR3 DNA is TGCAGTGCTAGCACGACGAACACTGAAGCTTTCTTT.

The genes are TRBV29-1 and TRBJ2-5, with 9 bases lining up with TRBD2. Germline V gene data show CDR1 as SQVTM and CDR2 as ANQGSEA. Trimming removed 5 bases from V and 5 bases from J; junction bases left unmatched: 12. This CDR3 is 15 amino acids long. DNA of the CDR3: TGCAGCGTTAGGGCGGGAGGGTTACAATGGGAGACCCAGTACTTC. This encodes CSVRAGGLQWETQYF.

CDR3: CATVNRRGTEAFF. The CDR3 region has the DNA TGTGCCACTGTGAACAGAAGGGGGACTGAAGCTTTCTTT. The genes are TRBV24-1 and TRBJ1-1; perhaps TRBD1 as D (6 bases). The CDR3 runs 13 residues. Germline V CDR1 and CDR2: KGHDR, SFDVKD. With 10 bases removed from V and 5 bases from J, the gap between germline ends came to 16 bases.

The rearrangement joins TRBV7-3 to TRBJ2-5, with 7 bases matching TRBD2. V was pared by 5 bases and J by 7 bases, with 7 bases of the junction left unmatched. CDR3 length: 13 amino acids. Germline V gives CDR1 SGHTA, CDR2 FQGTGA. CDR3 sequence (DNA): TGTGCCAGCAGCATAGGGAGGGATGGGACCCAGTACTTC. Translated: CASSIGRDGTQYF.

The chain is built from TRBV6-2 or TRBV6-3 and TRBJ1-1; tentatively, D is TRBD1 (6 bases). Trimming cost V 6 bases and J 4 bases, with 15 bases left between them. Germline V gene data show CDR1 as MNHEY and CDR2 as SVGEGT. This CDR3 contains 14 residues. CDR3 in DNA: TGTGCCAGCAGGACGACAGGTCGTGCCACTGAAGCTTTCTTT. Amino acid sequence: CASRTTGRATEAFF.

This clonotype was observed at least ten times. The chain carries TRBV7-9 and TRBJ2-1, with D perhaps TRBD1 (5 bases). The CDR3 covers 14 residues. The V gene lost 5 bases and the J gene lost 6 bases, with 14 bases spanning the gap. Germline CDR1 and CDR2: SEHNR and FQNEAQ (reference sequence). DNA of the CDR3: TGTGCCAGCAGCCCCAGGGTAGAATCCAATGAGCAGTTCTTC. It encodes CASSPRVESNEQFF.

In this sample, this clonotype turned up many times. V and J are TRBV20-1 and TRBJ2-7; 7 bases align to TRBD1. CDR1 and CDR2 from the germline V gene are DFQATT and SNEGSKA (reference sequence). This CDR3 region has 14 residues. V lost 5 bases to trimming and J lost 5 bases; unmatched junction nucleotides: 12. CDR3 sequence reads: CSAGLRGLQDEQYF. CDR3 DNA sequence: TGCAGTGCTGGGCTCAGGGGGTTACAGGACGAGCAGTACTTC.

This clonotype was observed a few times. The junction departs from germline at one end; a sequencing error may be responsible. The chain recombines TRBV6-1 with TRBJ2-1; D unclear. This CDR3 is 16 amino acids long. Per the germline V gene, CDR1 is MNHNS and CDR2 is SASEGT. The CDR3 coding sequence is TGTGCCAGCAATGAAATCCCGGCTAGCTCCTACAATGAGCAGTTCTTC. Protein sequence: CASNEIPASSYNEQFF.

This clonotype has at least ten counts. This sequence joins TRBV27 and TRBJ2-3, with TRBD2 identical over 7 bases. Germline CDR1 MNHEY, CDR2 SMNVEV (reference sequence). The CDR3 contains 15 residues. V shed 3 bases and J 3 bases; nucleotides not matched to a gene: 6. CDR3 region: CASSFAGDGTDTQYF. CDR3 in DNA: TGTGCCAGCAGTTTTGCGGGAGACGGGACAGATACGCAGTATTTT.

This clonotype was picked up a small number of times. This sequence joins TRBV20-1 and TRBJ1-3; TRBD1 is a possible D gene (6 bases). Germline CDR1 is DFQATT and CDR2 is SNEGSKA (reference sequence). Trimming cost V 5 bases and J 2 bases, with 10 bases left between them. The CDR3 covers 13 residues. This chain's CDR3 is CSAQQGPGNTIYF. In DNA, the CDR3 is TGCAGTGCTCAACAGGGACCTGGAAACACCATATATTTT.

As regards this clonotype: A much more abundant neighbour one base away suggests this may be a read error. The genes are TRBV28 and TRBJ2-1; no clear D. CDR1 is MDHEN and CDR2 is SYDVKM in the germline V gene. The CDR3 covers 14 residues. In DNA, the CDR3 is TGTGCCAGCAGAGTGAGTTTCTCCTACAATGAGCATTTCTTC. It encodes CASRVSFSYNEHFF.

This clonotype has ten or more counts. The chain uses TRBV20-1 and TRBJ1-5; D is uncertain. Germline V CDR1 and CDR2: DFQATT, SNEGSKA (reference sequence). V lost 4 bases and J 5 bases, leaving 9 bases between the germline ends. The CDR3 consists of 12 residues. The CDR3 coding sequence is TGCAGTGCTACTATAGGAGATCAGCCCCAGCATTTT. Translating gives CSATIGDQPQHF.

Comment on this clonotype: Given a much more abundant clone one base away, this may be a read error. The CDR3 nucleotides read TGTGCCAGCAGTTTGAAAGGACAGGGAACCTCTGGGGTCAACGTCCTGACTTTC. As protein: CASSLKGQGTSGVNVLTF. This chain uses TRBV12-3 or TRBV12-4 with TRBJ2-6, with 8 bases aligning to TRBD1. CDR3 length: 18 amino acids.

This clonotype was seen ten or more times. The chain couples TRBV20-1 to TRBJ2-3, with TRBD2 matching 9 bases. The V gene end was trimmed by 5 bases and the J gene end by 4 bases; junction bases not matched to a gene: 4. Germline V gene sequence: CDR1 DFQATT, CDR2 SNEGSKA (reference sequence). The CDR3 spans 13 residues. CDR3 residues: CSALQREADTQYF. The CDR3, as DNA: TGCAGTGCTCTCCAGCGGGAGGCAGATACGCAGTATTTT.

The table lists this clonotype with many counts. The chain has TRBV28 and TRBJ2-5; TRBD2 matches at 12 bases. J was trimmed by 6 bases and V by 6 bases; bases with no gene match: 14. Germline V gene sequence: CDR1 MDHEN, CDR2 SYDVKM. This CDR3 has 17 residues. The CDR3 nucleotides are TGTGCCAGCAGCCTAGTAGGACTAGCGGGATTAGTGAAGACCCAGTACTTC. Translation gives CASSLVGLAGLVKTQYF.

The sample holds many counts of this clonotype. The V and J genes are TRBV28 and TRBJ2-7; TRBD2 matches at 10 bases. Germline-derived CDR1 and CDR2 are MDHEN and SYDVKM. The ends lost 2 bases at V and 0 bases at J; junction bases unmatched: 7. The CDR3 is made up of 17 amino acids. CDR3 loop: CASSLGLAGVFSYEQYF. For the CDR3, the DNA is TGTGCCAGCAGTTTAGGGCTAGCGGGAGTCTTCTCCTACGAGCAGTACTTC. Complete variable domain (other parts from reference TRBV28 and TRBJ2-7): DVKVTQSSRYLVKRTGEKVFLECVQDMDHENMFWYRQDPGLGLRLIYFSYDVKMKEKGDIPEGYSVSREKKERFSLILESASTNQTSMYLCASSLGLAGVFSYEQYFGPGTRLTVT.

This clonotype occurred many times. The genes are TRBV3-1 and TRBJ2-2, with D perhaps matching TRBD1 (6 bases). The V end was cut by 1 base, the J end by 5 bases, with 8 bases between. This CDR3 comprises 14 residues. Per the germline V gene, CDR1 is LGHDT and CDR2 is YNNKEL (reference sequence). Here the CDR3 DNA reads TGTGCCAGCAGCCAAGCAGGGGTGACCGGGGAGCTGTTTTTT. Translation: CASSQAGVTGELFF.

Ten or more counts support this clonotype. The chain's CDR3 is CAITPGLAGEGEQYF. CDR3 coding DNA: TGTGCCATCACACCGGGACTAGCGGGAGAAGGCGAGCAGTACTTC. The chain employs TRBV10-3 and TRBJ2-7, with TRBD2 matching 14 bases. Germline V gene sequence: CDR1 ENHRY, CDR2 SYGVKD. This CDR3 is 15 amino acids long. With V trimmed by 7 bases and J by 6 bases, 8 bases remained unmatched.

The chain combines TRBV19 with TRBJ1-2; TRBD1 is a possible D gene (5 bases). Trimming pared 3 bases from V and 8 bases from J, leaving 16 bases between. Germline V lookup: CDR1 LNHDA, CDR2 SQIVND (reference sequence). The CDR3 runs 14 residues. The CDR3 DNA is TGTGCCAGTAGTATTGGGACGCCACCTGTGGGCTACACCTTC. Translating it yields CASSIGTPPVGYTF.

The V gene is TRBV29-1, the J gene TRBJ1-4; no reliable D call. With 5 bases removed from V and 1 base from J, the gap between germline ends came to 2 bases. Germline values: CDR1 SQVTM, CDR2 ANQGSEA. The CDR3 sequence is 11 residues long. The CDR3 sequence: CSVQTNEKLFF. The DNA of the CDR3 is TGCAGCGTTCAAACTAATGAAAAACTGTTTTTT. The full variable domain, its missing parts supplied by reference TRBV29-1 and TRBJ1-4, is SAVISQKPSRDICQRGTSLTIQCQVDSQVTMMFWYRQQPGQSLTLIATANQGSEATYESGFVIDKFPISRPNLTFSTLTVSNMSPEDSSIYLCSVQTNEKLFFGSGTQLSVL.

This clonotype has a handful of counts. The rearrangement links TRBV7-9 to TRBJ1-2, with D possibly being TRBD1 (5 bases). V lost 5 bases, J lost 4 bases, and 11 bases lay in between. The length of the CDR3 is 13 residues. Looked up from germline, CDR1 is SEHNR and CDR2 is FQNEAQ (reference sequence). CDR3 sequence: CASSPTGFYGYTF. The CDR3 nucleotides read TGTGCCAGCAGCCCTACAGGCTTCTATGGCTACACCTTC. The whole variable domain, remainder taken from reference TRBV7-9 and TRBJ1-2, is DTGVSQNPRHKITKRGQNVTFRCDPISEHNRLYWYRQTLGQGPEFLTYFQNEAQLEKSRLLSDRFSAERPKGSFSTLEIQRTEQGDSAMYLCASSPTGFYGYTFGSGTRLTVV.

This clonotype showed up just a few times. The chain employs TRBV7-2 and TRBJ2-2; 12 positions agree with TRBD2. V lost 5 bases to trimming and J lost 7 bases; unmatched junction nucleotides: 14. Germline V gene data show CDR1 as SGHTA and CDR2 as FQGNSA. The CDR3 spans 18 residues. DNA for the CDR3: TGTGCCAGCAGCCCACGGTGGCTAGCGGGAGGGCGGGGCGGGGAGCTGTTTTTT. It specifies CASSPRWLAGGRGGELFF.

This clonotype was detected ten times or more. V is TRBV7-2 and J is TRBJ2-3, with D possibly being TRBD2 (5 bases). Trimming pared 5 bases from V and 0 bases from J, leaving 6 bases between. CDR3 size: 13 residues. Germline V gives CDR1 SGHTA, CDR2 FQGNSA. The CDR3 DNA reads TGTGCCAGCAGCCGGGGTAGCACAGATACGCAGTATTTT. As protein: CASSRGSTDTQYF. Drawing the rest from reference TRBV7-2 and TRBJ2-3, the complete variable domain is GAGVSQSPSNKVTEKGKDVELRCDPISGHTALYWYRQSLGQGLEFLIYFQGNSAPDKSGLPSDRFSAERTGGSVSTLTIQRTQQEDSAVYLCASSRGSTDTQYFGPGTRLTVL.

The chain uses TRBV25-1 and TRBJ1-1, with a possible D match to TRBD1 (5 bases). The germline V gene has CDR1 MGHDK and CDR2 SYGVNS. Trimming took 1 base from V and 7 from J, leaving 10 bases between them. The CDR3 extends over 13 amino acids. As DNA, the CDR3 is TGTGCCAGCAGTGAATCCTCAGGGATTGAAGCTTTCTTT. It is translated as CASSESSGIEAFF.

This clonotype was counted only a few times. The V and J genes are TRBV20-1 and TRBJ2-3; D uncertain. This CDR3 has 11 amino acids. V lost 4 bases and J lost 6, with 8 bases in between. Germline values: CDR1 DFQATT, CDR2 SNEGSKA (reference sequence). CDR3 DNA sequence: TGCAGTGCTAAATATTTGGATACGCAGTATTTT. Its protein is CSAKYLDTQYF.

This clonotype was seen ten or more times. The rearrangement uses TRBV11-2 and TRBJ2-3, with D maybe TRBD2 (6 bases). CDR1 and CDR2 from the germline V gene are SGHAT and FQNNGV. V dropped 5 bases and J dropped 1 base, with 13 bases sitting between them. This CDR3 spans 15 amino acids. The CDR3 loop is CASSAAGGGTDTQYF. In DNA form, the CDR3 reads TGTGCCAGCAGCGCGGCGGGCGGGGGCACAGATACGCAGTATTTT.

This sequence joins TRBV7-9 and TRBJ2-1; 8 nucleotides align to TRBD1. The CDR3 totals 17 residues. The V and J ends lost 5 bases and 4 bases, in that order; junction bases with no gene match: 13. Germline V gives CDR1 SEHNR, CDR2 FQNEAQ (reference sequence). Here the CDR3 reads CASSHQGAPLRYNEQFF. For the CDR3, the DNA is TGTGCCAGCAGCCATCAGGGGGCCCCATTAAGATACAATGAGCAGTTCTTC.